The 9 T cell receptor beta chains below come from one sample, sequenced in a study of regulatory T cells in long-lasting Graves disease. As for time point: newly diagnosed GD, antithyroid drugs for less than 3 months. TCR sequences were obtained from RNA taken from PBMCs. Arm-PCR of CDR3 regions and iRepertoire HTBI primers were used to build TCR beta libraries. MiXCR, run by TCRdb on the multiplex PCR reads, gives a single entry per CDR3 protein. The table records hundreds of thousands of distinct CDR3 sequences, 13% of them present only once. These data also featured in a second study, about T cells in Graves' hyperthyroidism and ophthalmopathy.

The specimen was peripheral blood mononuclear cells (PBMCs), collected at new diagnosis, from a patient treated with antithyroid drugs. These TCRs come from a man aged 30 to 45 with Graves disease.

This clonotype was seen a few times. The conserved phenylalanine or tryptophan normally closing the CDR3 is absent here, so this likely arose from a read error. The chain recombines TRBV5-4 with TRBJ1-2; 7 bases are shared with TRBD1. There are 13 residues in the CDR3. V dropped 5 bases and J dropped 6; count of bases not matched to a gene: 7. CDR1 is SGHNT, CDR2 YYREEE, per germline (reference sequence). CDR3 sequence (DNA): TGTGCCAGCAGTTTCTACAGGGGTGATGGCTACACCATC. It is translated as CASSFYRGDGYTI.

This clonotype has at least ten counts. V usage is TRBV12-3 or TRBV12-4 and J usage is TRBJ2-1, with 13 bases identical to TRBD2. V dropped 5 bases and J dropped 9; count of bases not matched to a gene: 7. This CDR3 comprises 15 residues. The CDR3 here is CASSLGLAGVGEQFF. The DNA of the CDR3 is TGTGCCAGCAGTCTCGGACTAGCGGGAGTAGGTGAGCAGTTCTTC.

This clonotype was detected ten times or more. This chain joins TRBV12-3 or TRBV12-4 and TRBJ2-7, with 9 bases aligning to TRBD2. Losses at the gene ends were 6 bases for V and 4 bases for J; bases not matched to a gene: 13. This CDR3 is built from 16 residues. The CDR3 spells CASSRIWAGGPYEQYF. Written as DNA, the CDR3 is TGTGCCAGCAGCCGCATCTGGGCGGGAGGGCCTTACGAGCAGTACTTC.

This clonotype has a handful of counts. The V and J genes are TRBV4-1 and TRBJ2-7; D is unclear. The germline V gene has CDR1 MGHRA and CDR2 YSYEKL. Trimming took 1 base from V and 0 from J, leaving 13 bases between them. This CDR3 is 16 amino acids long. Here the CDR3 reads CASSQVSGYSSYEQYF. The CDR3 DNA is TGCGCCAGCAGCCAAGTTTCCGGATACAGCTCCTACGAGCAGTACTTC.

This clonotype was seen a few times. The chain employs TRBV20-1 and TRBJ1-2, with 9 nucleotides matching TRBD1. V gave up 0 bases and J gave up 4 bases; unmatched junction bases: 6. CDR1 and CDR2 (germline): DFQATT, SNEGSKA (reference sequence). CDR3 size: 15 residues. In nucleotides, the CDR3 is TGCAGTGCTAGAGATCCCCCGGGACAGGGCTATGGCTACACCTTC. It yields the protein CSARDPPGQGYGYTF.

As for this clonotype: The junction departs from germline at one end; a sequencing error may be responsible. Written as DNA, the CDR3 is TGCAGTGCTACGCCCGGGATTCCCTACAATGAGCAGTCCTTC. This codes for CSATPGIPYNEQSF. The gene calls are TRBV20-1 and TRBJ2-1; TRBD2 is a possible D gene (5 bases). The germline V gene has CDR1 DFQATT and CDR2 SNEGSKA (reference sequence). The CDR3 covers 14 residues.

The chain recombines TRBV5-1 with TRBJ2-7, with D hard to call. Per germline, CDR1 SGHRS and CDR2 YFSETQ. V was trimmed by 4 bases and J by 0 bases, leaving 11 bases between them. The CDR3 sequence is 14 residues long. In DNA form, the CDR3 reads TGCGCCAGCAGCGCGACTCTTAGCTCCTACGAGCAGTACTTC. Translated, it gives CASSATLSSYEQYF.

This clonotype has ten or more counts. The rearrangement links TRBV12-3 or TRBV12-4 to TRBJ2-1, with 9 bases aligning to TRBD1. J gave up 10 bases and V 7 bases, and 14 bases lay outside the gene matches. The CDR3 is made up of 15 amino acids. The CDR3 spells CASNTPGQGSGEQFF. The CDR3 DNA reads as TGTGCCAGCAACACCCCGGGACAGGGCTCTGGGGAGCAGTTCTTC.

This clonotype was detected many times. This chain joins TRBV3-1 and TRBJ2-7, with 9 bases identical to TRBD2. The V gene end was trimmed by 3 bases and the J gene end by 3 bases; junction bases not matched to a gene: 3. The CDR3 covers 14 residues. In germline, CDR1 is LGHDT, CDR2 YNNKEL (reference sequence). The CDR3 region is CASSQGLAVYEQYF. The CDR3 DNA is TGTGCCAGCAGCCAGGGACTAGCAGTCTACGAGCAGTACTTC.